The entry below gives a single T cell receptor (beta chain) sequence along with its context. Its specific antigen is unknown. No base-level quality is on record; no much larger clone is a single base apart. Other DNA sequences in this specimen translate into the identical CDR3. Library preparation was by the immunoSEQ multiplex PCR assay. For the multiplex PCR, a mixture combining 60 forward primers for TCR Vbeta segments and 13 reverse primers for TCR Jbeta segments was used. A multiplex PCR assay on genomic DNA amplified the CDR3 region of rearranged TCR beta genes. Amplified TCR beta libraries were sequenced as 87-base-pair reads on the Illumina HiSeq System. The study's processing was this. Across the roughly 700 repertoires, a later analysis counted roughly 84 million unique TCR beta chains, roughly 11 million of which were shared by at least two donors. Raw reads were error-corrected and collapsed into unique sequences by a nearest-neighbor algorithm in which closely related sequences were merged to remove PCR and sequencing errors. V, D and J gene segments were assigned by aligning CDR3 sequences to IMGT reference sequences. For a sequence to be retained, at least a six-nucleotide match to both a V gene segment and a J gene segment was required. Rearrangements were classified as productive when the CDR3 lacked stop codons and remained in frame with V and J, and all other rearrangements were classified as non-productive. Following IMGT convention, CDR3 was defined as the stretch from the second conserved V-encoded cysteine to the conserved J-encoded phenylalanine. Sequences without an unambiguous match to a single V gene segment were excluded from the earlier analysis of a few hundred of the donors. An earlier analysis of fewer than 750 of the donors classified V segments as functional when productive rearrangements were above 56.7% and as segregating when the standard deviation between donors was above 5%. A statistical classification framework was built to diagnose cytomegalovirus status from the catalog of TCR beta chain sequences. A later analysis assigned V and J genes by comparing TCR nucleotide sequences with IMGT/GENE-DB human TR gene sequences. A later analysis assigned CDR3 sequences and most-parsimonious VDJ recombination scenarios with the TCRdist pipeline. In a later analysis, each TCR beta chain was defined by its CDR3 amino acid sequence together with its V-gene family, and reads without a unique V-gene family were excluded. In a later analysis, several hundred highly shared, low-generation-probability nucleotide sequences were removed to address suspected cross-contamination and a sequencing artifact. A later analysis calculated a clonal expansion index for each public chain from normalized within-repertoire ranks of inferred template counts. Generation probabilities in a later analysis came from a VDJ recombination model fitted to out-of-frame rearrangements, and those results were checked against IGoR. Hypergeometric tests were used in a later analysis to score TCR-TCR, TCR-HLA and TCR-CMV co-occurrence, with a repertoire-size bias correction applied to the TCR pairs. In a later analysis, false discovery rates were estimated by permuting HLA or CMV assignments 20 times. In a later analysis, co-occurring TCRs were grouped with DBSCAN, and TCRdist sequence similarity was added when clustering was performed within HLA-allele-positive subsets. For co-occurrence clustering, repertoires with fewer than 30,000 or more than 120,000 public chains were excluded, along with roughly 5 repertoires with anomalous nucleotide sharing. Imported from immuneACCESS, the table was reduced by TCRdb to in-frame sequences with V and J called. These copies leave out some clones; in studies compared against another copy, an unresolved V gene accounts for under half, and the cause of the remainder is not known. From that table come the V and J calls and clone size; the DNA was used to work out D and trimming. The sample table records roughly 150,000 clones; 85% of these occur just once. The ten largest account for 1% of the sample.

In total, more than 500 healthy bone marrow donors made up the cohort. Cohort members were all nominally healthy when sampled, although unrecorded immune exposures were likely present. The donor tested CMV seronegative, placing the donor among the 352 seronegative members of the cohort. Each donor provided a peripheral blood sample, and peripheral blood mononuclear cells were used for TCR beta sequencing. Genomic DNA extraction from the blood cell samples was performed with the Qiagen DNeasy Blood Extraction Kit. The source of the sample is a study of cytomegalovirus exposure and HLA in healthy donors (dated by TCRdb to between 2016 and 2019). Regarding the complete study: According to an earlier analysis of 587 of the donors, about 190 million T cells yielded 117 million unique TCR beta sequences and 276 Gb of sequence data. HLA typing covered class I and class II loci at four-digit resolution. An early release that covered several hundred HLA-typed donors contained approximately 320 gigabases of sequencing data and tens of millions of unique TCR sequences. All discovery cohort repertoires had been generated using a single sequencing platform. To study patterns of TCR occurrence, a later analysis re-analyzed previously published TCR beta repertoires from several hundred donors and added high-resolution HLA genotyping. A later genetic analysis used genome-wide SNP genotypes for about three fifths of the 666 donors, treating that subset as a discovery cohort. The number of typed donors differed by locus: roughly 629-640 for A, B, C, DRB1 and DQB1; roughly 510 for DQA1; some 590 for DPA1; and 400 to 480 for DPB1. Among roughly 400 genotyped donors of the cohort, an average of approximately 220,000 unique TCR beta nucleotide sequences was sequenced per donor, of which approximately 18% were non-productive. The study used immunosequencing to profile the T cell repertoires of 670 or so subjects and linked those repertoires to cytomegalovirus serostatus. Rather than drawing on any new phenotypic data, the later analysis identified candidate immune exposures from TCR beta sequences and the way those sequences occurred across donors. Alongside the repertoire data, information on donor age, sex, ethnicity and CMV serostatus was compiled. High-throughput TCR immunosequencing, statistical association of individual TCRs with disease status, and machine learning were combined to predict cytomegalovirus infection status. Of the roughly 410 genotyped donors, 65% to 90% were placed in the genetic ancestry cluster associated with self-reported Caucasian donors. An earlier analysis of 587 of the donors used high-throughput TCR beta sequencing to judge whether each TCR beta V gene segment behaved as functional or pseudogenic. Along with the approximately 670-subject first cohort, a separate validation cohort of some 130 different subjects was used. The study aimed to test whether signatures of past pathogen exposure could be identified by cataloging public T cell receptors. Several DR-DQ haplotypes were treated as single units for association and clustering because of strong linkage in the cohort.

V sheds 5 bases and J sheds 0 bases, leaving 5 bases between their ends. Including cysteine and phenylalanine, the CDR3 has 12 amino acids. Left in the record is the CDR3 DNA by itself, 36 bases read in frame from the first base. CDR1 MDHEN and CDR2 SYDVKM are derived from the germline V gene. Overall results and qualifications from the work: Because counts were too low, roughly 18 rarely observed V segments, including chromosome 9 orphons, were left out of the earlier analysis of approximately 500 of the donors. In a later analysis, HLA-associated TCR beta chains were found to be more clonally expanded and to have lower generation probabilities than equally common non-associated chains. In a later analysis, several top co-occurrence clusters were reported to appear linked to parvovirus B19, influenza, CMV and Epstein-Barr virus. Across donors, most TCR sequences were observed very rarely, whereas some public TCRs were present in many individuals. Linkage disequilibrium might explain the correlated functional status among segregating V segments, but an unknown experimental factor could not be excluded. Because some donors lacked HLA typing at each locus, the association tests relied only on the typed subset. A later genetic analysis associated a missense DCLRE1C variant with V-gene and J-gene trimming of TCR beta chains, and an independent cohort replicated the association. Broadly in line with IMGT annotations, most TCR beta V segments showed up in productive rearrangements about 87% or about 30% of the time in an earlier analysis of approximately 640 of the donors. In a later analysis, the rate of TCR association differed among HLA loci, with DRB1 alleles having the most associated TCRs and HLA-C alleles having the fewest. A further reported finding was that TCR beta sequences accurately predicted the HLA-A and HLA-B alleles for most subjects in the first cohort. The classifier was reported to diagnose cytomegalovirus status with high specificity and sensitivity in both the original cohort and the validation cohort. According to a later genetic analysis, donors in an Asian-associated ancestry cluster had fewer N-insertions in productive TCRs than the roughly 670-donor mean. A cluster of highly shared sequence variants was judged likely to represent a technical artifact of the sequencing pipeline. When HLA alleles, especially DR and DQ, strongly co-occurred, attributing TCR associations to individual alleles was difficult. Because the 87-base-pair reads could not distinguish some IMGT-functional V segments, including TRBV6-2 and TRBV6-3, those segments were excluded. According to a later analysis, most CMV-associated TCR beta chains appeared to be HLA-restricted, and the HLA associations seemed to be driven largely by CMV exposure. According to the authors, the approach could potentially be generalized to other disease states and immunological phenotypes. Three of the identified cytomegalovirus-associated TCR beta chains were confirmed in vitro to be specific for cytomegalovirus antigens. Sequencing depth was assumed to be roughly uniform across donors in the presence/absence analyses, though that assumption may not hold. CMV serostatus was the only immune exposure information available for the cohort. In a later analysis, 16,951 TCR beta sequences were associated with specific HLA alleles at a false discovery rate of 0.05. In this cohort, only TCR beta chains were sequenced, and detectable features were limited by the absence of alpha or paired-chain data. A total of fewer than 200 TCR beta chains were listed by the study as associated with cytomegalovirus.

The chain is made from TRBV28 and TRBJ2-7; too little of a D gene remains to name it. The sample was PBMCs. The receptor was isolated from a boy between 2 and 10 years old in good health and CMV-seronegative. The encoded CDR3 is CASSPLSYEQYF. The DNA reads TGTGCCAGCAGTCCCCTCTCCTACGAGCAGTACTTC.